A single T cell receptor (beta chain) is shown here with its context. What antigen it recognizes has not been identified. The junction does not match germline at one end; this may be a read error. TCRbeta-specific cDNA was reverse-transcribed from 500 ng total RNA using a constant-region primer and ProtoScript II reverse transcriptase. The TCRbeta libraries were prepared through three rounds of nested multiplex PCR following a slightly modified ARM-PCR procedure. The first two PCR rounds used multiplex TRBV1-TRBV30 forward primers with a Cbeta reverse primer, each for 10 to 11 cycles. Sample barcodes and Illumina adapters were added in a final 25-cycle PCR using Deep VentR polymerase. Before sequencing, amplicons of 200-500 bp were gel-purified using a QIAquick gel extraction kit. An Illumina HiSeq 2500 was used to sequence the TCRbeta amplicons, generating 250-bp paired-end reads. In the authors' own workflow: Reads were quality-trimmed with Trimmomatic v0.33, and paired reads were merged with FLASH v1.2.11 to recover full CDR3 sequences. V, D and J germline segments were assigned to the rearranged TCRbeta sequences using MiGEC v1.2.1b. Clonotype statistics, along with Shannon-Wiener diversity indices, were calculated using VDJtools v1.0.0. To cut down on sampling bias, every analysis after diversity analysis relied on just the 250 most abundant clonotypes from each sample. The public reads were reprocessed in TCRdb via fastp at Q25 and MiXCR, keeping in-frame beta chains. CDR3 protein duplicates are merged, each entry listing the most common genes and DNA. TCRdb's processing, not the study's, gives the V and J calls here. This sample lists 50,000 to 65,000 distinct CDR3 sequences; roughly two thirds were detected once. Around 44% of the sample goes to the ten largest clones.

The sample originates from a study of tumor-infiltrating lymphocytes in primary liver carcinoma (dated by TCRdb to about 2017). With regard to the full study: Of the five patients (three men and two women, aged 30 to 69 years), four had hepatocellular carcinoma and one had combined HCC and intrahepatic cholangiocarcinoma. To link TCRbeta repertoire diversity with the local molecular phenotype, the roughly 26 tumor region samples were profiled using Agilent mRNA microarrays. High reproducibility was observed for the technical replicate repertoires, with mean shared-clone rates approximately 0.9 and correlation coefficients above 0.98. The five patients had tumors of stage T1-T3 N0M0, with maximum diameters ranging from about 4.2 to 10 cm. A total of 35 or so specimens from 5 patients, comprising approximately 25 tumor regions, 5 adjacent noncancerous liver tissues and 5 peripheral blood samples, were covered by TCRbeta repertoire sequencing. The study combined TCRbeta repertoire sequencing, expression microarrays and whole-exome sequencing across five regions of each liver tumor, with adjacent normal tissue and blood. Each sample produced roughly 3.65 to 7.13 million productive TCRbeta reads, and read depth showed no significant difference between tissue types. The full study reports these points: Because only the TCR beta chain was sequenced and unpaired alpha chains were not captured, true repertoire diversity is likely underestimated. Because the samples were bulk and unsorted, CD4+ and CD8+ T cell repertoires could not be compared. Consistent with antigen-driven expansion, pairs of tumor regions showed higher repertoire overlap (mean roughly 35%) than either tumor-adjacent pairs (about 17%) or tumor-blood pairs (roughly 15%). Only about 7.5-25% of top clones were found in all five regions of a tumor, suggesting spatial heterogeneity of tumor-infiltrating T cells. With just 4 to 6 patients in the study, the authors point out that the findings should be validated in a larger study. The top 250 clones made up a significantly larger repertoire fraction in tumors than in blood (p = 0.039).

Without any cell sorting, total RNA and DNA were extracted together from roughly 21-30 mg of bulk tissue using the AllPrep DNA/RNA mini kit. Roughly five patients with histopathologically diagnosed primary liver carcinoma underwent surgical resection in China between late 2015 and March 2016. Patients had chronic HBV infection and were treatment-naive at sampling. Five spatially separated regions were sampled from each tumor: the superior, inferior, left-lateral and right-lateral poles, plus the tumor centre. More than 85% viable tumor cells were found by histology in every tumor sample. Each fresh piece of tumor and adjacent tissue was cut in two, with one half stored in RNAlater at -80 degrees C and the other half sent for histology. From the germline V gene, CDR1 is SGHAT and CDR2 is FQNNGV. The CDR3 contains 18 residues, cysteine and phenylalanine counted. Only the CDR3 DNA is retained, 54 bases long and in frame from the first base.

The clonotype was recovered from a man aged 35-49 years with primary liver carcinoma and hepatitis B virus infection. The sequence joins TRBV11-2 to TRBJ2-3; the central 16 bases match TRBD2. Sequenced material: liver tumor tissue from sampling region 4. What this sample's cell subset or site label stands for: tumor region T4, right-lateral pole. The CDR3 corresponds to CASNLGGTSGRAEDTRYF. The sequenced DNA is TGCGCCAGCAACTTAGGAGGGACTAGCGGGAGGGCCGAAGATACGCGGTATTTT.